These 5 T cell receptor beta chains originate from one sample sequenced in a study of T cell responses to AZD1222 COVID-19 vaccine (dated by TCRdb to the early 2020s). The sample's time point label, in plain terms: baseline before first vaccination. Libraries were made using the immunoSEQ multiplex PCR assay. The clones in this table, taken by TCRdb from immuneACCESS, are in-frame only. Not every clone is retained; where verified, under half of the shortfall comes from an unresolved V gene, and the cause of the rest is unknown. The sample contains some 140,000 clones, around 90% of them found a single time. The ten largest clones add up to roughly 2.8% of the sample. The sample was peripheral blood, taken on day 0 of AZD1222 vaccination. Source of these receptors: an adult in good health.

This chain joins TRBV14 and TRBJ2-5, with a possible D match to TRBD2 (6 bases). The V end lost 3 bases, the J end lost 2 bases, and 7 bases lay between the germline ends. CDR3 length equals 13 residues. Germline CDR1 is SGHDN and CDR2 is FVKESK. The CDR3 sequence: CASSHRGQETQYF. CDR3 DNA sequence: TGTGCCAGCAGCCACCGGGGGCAAGAGACCCAGTACTTC.

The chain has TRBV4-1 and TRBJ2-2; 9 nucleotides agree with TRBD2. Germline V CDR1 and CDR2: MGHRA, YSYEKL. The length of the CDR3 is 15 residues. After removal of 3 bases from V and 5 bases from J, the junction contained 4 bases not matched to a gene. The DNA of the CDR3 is TGCGCCAGCAGCCACGGACTAGCGAGGACCGGGGAGCTGTTTTTT. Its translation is CASSHGLARTGELFF.

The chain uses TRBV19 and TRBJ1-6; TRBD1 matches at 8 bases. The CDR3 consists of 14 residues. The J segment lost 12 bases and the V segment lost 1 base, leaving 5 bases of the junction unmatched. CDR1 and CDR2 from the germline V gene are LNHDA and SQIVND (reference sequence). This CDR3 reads CASSIGTGGLPLHF. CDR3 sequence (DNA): TGTGCCAGTAGTATAGGCACAGGGGGTCTACCCCTCCACTTT.

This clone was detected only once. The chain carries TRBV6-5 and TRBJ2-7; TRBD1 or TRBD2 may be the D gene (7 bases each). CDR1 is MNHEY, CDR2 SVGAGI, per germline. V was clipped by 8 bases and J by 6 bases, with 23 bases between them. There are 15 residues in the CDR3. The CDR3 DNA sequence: TGTGCCAGCGCCCACAGACGGGGAGGGGGCTCCGAGCAGTACTTC. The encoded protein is CASAHRRGGGSEQYF.

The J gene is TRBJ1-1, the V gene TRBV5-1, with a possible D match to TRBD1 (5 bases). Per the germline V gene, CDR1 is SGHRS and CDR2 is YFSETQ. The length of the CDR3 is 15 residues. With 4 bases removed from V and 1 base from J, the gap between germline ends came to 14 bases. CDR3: CASSLEGPPNTEAFF. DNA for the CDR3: TGCGCCAGCAGCCTGGAGGGGCCCCCGAACACTGAAGCTTTCTTT.